This TCR beta chain was identified during a study of STAT5B mutations in CD4+ large granular lymphocyte leukemia. Control samples were healthy donors' buffy coats. The protocol was immunoSEQ multiplex PCR, while the TCRdb copy is restricted to in-frame clones and leaves out a portion. Of approximately 28,000 clones listed, around 90% are singletons. The sequencing sample was made of CD4+ T cells from blood buffy coats. This clonotype was sampled from a human donor in good health.

This CDR3 is CASSPGQGALDTQYF. DNA of the CDR3: TGTGCCAGCTCACCGGGGCAGGGGGCACTAGATACGCAGTATTTT. The chain has TRBV18 and TRBJ2-3, with 8 nucleotides matching TRBD1. Trimming removed 3 bases from V and 5 bases from J; junction bases left unmatched: 7. This CDR3 region has 15 residues. In germline, CDR1 is KGHSH, CDR2 LQKENI. Full variable domain (outside the CDR3, taken from reference TRBV18 and TRBJ2-3): NAGVMQNPRHLVRRRGQEARLRCSPMKGHSHVYWYRQLPEEGLKFMVYLQKENIIDESGMPKERFSAEFPKEGPSILRIQQVVRGDSAAYFCASSPGQGALDTQYFGPGTRLTVL.